The T cell receptor (beta chain) described here comes from a study of shared clonotypes between healthy human individuals. Broader study findings: Memory subsets generally showed smaller estimated richness than naive subsets did. Rarefaction demonstrated incomplete sorted-subset sequencing despite large depth.

Only CD45RO-negative cells positively selected for CCR7 counted as naive CD8 cells, so terminally differentiated effector memory CD45RA+ cells were excluded. Evenly divided among several immunoSEQ plates was the genomic DNA of each subset. The table came from immunoSEQ multiplex PCR; TCRdb's copy has only in-frame clones and leaves some out. The table lists over 2,000,000 clones, around 95% of them singletons. Details on this clone: Its cognate antigen is unknown.

The CDR3 sequence is 15 residues long. Germline V gene data show CDR1 as MNHEY and CDR2 as SMNVEV (reference sequence). The V end was cut by 5 bases, the J end by 6 bases, with 16 bases between. Input material: naive CD8+ T cells from PBMCs. This chain uses TRBV27 with TRBJ2-2; D gene ambiguous. The clonotype originates from a man between 18 and 35 years old in good health. Some clones in this sample may be carry-over from other donors' samples. The CDR3 region is CASSNSRSSSGELFF. CDR3 bases: TGTGCCAGCAGTAATTCCCGAAGTAGTTCCGGGGAGCTGTTTTTT.